The clone carrying this TCR beta chain was detected a few times. The data belong to a study of cytomegalovirus exposure and HLA in healthy donors. Amplification used 60 Vbeta primers and 13 Jbeta primers. Produced via immunoSEQ multiplex PCR; TCRdb's table is partial and in-frame only. In the table there are under 150,000 clones, approximately 72% of which are singletons. CDR1 and CDR2 (germline): LGHNA, YNFKEQ. This CDR3 is built from 16 residues. Trimming removed 4 bases from V and 3 bases from J; junction bases left unmatched: 8. The rearrangement uses TRBV4-2 and TRBJ2-1; 8 nucleotides align to TRBD2. The sample taken for sequencing was PBMCs. This sequence originates from a woman aged 45-60 years in good health and CMV-seropositive. The CDR3 nucleotides are TGTGCCAGCAGCCCCACCAGCGGGGGAAACTACAATGAGCAGTTCTTC. It encodes CASSPTSGGNYNEQFF.